This T cell receptor (beta chain) was observed in a study of shared clonotypes between healthy human individuals. Overall study: The people who gave samples were a couple of women and three men aged 18 to 49.

Produced via immunoSEQ multiplex PCR; TCRdb's table is partial and in-frame only. The repertoire has over a million clones, about four fifths of them found once; the top ten carry around 0.61%. Deletions cut 2 bases from V and 6 bases from J, with 13 bases between. The CDR3 has 14 residues. Germline V gene sequence: CDR1 MDHEN, CDR2 SYDVKM. About this clone itself: As yet, its antigen is unknown.

Findings of the study overall: Across a few donors, naive CD4 shared about 5%, naive CD8 more than 3%, memory CD4 roughly 2.4%, memory CD8 more than 0.35%.

Input material: memory CD4+ T cells from PBMCs. Sample subset: CD45RA-negative fraction. This TCR derives from a man aged 18 to 30 in good health. Some clones in this sample may be carry-over from other donors' samples. The chain carries TRBV28 and TRBJ1-1; D unresolved. The CDR3 region is CASSLRSMVAEAFF. In DNA form, the CDR3 reads TGTGCCAGCAGTTTAAGAAGTATGGTCGCTGAAGCTTTCTTT.